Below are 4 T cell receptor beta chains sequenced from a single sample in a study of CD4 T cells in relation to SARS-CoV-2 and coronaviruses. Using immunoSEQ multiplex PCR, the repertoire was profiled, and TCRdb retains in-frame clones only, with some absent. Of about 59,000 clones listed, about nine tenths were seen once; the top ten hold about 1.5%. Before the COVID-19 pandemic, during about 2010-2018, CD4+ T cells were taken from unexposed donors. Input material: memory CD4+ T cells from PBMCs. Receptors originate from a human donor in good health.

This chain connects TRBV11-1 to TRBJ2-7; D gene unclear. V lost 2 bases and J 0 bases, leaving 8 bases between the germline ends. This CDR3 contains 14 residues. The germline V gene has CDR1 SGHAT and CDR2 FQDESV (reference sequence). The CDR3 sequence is CASSLLHVSYEQYF. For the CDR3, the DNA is TGTGCCAGCAGCTTACTGCATGTCTCCTACGAGCAGTACTTC.

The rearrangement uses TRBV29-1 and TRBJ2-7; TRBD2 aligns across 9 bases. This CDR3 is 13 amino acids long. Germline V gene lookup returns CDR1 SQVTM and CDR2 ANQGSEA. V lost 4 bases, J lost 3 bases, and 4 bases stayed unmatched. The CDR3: CSVGGGRVYEQYF. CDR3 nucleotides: TGCAGCGTTGGGGGCGGGAGGGTCTACGAGCAGTACTTC.

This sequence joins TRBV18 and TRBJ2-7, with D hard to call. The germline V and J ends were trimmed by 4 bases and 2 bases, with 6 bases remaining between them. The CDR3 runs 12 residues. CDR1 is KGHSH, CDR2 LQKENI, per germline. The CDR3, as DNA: TGTGCCAGCTCACTGGATCCCTACGAGCAGTACTTC. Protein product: CASSLDPYEQYF.

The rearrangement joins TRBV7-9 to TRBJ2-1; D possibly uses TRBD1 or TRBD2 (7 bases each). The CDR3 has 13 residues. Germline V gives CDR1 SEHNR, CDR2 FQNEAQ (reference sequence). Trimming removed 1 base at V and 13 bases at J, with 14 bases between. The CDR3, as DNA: TGTGCCAGCAGCTTAGTGCAGGGGGGGACCCAGTTCTTC. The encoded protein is CASSLVQGGTQFF.